This T cell receptor beta chain was sequenced during a study of monozygotic twins with inflammatory bowel disease. General observations from the study: IBD patients shared fewer clonotypes with others than healthy twins, especially with disease activity. The authors could not tell different T cell subtypes apart.

One entry per CDR3 protein, without DNA, is what TCRdb gives after re-calling the 5' RACE reads. This repertoire includes about 300,000 distinct CDR3 sequences. As for this clonotype: Its antigen is unidentified.

Donors each contributed one blood sample measuring 2 to 3 ml. The source of this sequence is a human donor with ulcerative colitis or Crohn's disease, or a healthy co-twin of an affected twin (not recorded which). The source material was blood.

The CDR3 spells CAISESRSGPPGTEAFF. The chain combines TRBV10-3 with TRBJ1-1. This CDR3 is built from 17 residues. Per germline, CDR1 ENHRY and CDR2 SYGVKD.